The sequence of this T cell receptor (beta chain) was determined in a study of naive and memory T cell subsets. The length of the CDR3 is 15 residues. Trimming removed 6 bases from V and 6 bases from J, with 17 bases in between. CDR1 and CDR2 (germline): SEHNR, FQNEAQ (reference sequence). Noted treatment: skin biopsy from PPD injection site in Mantoux-positive individual. An oligonucleotide containing a UMI was ligated to the 3' end of TCR cDNA. The SP2 primer and nested alpha and beta constant region primers amplified ligated cDNA in four rounds. TCRdb reprocessed the UMI-ligation and nested PCR reads with MiXCR, giving one entry per CDR3 protein. The sample records approximately 22,000 distinct CDR3 sequences, 5.5% to 7.5% being singletons. This clonotype has just a few counts.

The clonotype originates from an adult in good health. The specimen was skin, collected from a tuberculin skin test site. The chain uses TRBV7-9 and TRBJ2-2; D might be TRBD1 (6 bases). The CDR3 region is CASSFFTGLPGELFF. In nucleotides, the CDR3 is TGTGCCAGCAGTTTTTTCACAGGGTTGCCCGGGGAGCTGTTTTTT.